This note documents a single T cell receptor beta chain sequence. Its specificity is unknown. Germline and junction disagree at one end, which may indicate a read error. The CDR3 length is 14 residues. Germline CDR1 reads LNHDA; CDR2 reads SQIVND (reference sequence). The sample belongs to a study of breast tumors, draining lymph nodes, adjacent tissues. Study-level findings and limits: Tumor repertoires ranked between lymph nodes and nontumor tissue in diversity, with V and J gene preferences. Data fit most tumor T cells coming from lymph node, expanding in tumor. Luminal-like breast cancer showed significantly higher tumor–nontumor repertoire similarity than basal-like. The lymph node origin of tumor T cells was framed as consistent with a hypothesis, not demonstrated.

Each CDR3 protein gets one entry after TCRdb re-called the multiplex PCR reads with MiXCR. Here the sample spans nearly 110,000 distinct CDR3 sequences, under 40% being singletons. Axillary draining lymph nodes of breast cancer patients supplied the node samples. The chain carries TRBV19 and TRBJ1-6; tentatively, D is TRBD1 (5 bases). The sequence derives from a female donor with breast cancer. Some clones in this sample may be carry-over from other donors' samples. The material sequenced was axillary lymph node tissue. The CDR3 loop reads CASTVGRDNSPLHF. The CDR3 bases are TGTGCCAGTACCGTCGGCAGGGATAATTCACCTCTCCACTTC.